Here is one T cell receptor (beta chain) with its context. Its antigen is undetermined. The CDR3 consists of 13 residues. Germline assignment: CDR1 SQVTM and CDR2 ANQGSEA. The V end was cut by 7 bases, the J end by 0 bases, with 12 bases between. The data were obtained in a study of cytomegalovirus exposure and HLA in healthy donors. Study results and limitations: The only immune exposure information that was available was CMV serostatus.

Researchers ran the PCR with 60 Vbeta and 13 Jbeta primers. The data were produced by immunoSEQ multiplex PCR, yet TCRdb's version contains in-frame clones alone and is incomplete. The sample includes 150,000 to 200,000 clones, approximately 59% of them seen just once. V and J are TRBV29-1 and TRBJ1-2; D perhaps matches TRBD1 (5 bases). The sequence derives from a man aged 40-50 years in good health and CMV-seronegative. Sequencing was performed on PBMCs. The CDR3 sequence is CSASTAPNYGYTF. CDR3 nucleotides: TGCAGCGCTTCGACAGCACCTAACTATGGCTACACCTTC.